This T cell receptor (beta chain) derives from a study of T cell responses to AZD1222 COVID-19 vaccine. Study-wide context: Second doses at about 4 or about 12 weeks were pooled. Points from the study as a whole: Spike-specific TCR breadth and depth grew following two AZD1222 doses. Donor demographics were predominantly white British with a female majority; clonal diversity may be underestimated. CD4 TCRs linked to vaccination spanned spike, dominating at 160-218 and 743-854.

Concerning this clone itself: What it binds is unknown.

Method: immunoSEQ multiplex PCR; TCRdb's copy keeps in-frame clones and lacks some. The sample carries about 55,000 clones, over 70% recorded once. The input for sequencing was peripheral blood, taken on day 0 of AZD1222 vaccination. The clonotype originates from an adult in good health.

This CDR3 is CASSQGYGYTF. The DNA for the CDR3 is TGTGCCAGCAGCCAAGGGTATGGCTACACCTTC. V and J are TRBV11-1 and TRBJ1-2; D is ambiguous. V was clipped by 5 bases and J by 5 bases, with 6 bases between them. The CDR3 extends over 11 amino acids. Germline V CDR1 and CDR2: SGHAT, FQDESV (reference sequence).